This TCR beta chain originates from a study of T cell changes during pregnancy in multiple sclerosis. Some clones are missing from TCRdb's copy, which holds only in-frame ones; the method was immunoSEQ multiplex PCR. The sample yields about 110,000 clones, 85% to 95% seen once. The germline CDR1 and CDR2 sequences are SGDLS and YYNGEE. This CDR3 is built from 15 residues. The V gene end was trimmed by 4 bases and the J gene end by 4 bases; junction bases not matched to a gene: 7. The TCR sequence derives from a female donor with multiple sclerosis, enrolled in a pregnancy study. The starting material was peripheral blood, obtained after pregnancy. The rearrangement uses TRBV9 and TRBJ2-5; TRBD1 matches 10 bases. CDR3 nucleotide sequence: TGTGCCAGCAGCAGCCGGACAGGGGGGCCAGAGACCCAGTACTTC. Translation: CASSSRTGGPETQYF.